These 27 T cell receptor beta chains share one sample of origin, sequenced in a study of CD4 T cell repertoires in COVID-19. Measured with immunoSEQ multiplex PCR; TCRdb has only the in-frame clones, and not every one. The sample has 20,000 to 30,000 clones; 93% are singletons. The memory T cells were sequenced right after ex vivo isolation, without culture. The sequenced sample was circulating follicular helper CD4+ T cells (cTfh) from blood, obtained before the COVID-19 pandemic. These receptors came from a human donor who had COVID-19.

The chain couples TRBV6-6 to TRBJ2-7; the match to TRBD2 covers 9 bases. Germline V gives CDR1 MNHNY, CDR2 SVGAGI (reference sequence). V shed 2 bases, J shed 1 base, and the junction held 6 bases outside the gene matches. This CDR3 is built from 16 residues. CDR3 sequence: CASSYGASGASYEQYF. CDR3 DNA: TGTGCCAGCAGTTACGGGGCTAGCGGGGCATCCTACGAGCAGTACTTC.

This chain connects TRBV19 to TRBJ1-1; D possibly corresponds to TRBD1 (6 bases). Trimming took 1 base from V and 5 from J, leaving 17 bases between them. CDR3 length equals 16 residues. Per the germline V gene, CDR1 is LNHDA and CDR2 is SQIVND (reference sequence). The CDR3 DNA follows: TGTGCCAGTAGTATAGGGGCAGGGGTGCCAAGGACTGAAGCTTTCTTT. Translation gives CASSIGAGVPRTEAFF. The complete variable domain, with remaining parts taken from reference TRBV19 and TRBJ1-1, reads DGGITQSPKYLFRKEGQNVTLSCEQNLNHDAMYWYRQDPGQGLRLIYYSQIVNDFQKGDIAEGYSVSREKKESFPLTVTSAQKNPTAFYLCASSIGAGVPRTEAFFGQGTRLTVV.

The chain carries TRBV5-4 and TRBJ2-2; 7 nucleotides match TRBD2. This CDR3 is built from 15 residues. V was clipped by 4 bases and J by 8 bases; unmatched bases: 11. Germline-derived CDR1 and CDR2 are SGHNT and YYREEE (reference sequence). The CDR3 DNA follows: TGTGCCAGCAGCCATGCGACTAGCCCGACGGGGGAGCTGTTTTTT. Its translation: CASSHATSPTGELFF.

This chain uses TRBV7-9 with TRBJ2-1; perhaps TRBD2 as D (6 bases). Trimming stripped 5 bases from V and 3 bases from J, with 14 bases between. This CDR3 has 15 amino acids. The germline V gene encodes CDR1 SEHNR and CDR2 FQNEAQ (reference sequence). This CDR3 is CASSPRTGSYNEQFF. For the CDR3, the DNA is TGTGCCAGCAGCCCGCGAACCGGGAGCTACAATGAGCAGTTCTTC.

The rearrangement uses TRBV2 and TRBJ2-3; no clear D gene. Deletions cut 2 bases from V and 4 bases from J, with 7 bases between. Looked up from germline, CDR1 is SNHLY and CDR2 is FYNNEI. The CDR3 has 13 amino acids. CDR3 coding DNA: TGTGCCAGCAGTGAATTCAGATCAGATACGCAGTATTTT. Amino acid sequence: CASSEFRSDTQYF. The complete variable domain, with remaining parts taken from reference TRBV2 and TRBJ2-3, reads EPEVTQTPSHQVTQMGQEVILRCVPISNHLYFYWYRQILGQKVEFLVSFYNNEISEKSEIFDDQFSVERPDGSNFTLKIRSTKLEDSAMYFCASSEFRSDTQYFGPGTRLTVL.

The CDR3 nucleotides are TGTGCCAGCAGCTCGGTAGAGCAGTACTTC. The encoded protein is CASSSVEQYF. The rearrangement uses TRBV5-6 and TRBJ2-7; D unclear. This CDR3 region has 10 residues. Germline lookup yields CDR1 SGHDT and CDR2 YYEEEE. V was cut by 3 bases and J by 7 bases, with 5 bases left in between.

CDR3 residues: CASSRTLISTDTQYF. The CDR3 nucleotides are TGTGCCAGCAGTCGGACACTCATTAGCACAGATACGCAGTATTTT. This chain uses TRBV6-1 with TRBJ2-3, with D tentatively TRBD1 (5 bases). The CDR3 totals 15 residues. Germline CDR1 MNHNS, CDR2 SASEGT. The ends were cut back, 5 bases at V and 0 bases at J, with 12 bases in the middle.

V usage is TRBV16 and J usage is TRBJ1-6; 7 positions match TRBD1. This CDR3 region has 15 residues. Germline V gene data show CDR1 as KGHSY and CDR2 as FQNENV. J gave up 10 bases and V 4 bases, and 10 bases lay outside the gene matches. Written as DNA, the CDR3 is TGTGCCAGCAGCCCAACCTCTCCGGACAGGTCACCCCTCCACTTT. Protein: CASSPTSPDRSPLHF.

This chain connects TRBV7-2 to TRBJ1-1; D is uncertain. Trimming pared 0 bases from V and 3 bases from J, leaving 5 bases between. Germline V CDR1 and CDR2: SGHTA, FQGNSA. The CDR3 is 13 amino acids. This CDR3 is CASSLAADTEAFF. The CDR3 DNA sequence: TGTGCCAGCAGCTTAGCGGCAGACACTGAAGCTTTCTTT.

About this clone itself: Mismatch with germline at one junction end may stem from a read error. J is TRBJ2-7 and V is TRBV14, with D unclear. Germline CDR1 reads SGHDN; CDR2 reads FVKESK. CDR3 length: 12 residues. The CDR3 DNA sequence: TGTGCCAGCAGCCAAGACTCCCACGAGCAGTACTTC. This gives the protein CASSQDSHEQYF.

This sequence joins TRBV2 and TRBJ2-7, with a weak D call TRBD2 (6 bases). There are 15 residues in the CDR3. CDR1 and CDR2 (germline): SNHLY, FYNNEI. Trimming stripped 7 bases from V and 2 bases from J, with 18 bases between. Here the CDR3 reads CASKGLGTSTYEQYF. CDR3 coding DNA: TGTGCCAGCAAAGGGCTCGGAACTAGCACCTACGAGCAGTACTTC.

The CDR3 DNA reads TGTGCCAGCAGCTTTCAGAACACTGAAGCTTTCTTT. Protein: CASSFQNTEAFF. This sequence joins TRBV11-2 and TRBJ1-1; D call uncertain. This CDR3 has 12 amino acids. V lost 3 bases to trimming and J lost 1 base, with 3 bases between them. CDR1 and CDR2 (germline): SGHAT, FQNNGV.

The V gene is TRBV5-5, the J gene TRBJ2-7; D not certain. This CDR3 has 14 amino acids. Per the germline V gene, CDR1 is SGHKS and CDR2 is YYEKEE (reference sequence). The V gene lost 2 bases and the J gene lost 6 bases, with 15 bases spanning the gap. In DNA, the CDR3 is TGTGCCAGCAGCTTATGGATGGCTTCGGGCGAGCAGTACTTC. The encoded protein is CASSLWMASGEQYF.

This clone appeared a single time. V and J are TRBV9 and TRBJ2-7; 9 nucleotides align to TRBD1. CDR3 length: 15 residues. V lost 0 bases, J lost 5 bases, and 6 bases stayed unmatched. Germline assignment: CDR1 SGDLS and CDR2 YYNGEE. CDR3 in DNA: TGTGCCAGCAGCGTAGCCGGACAGGGGATCAACGAGCAGTACTTC. Its protein is CASSVAGQGINEQYF.

The chain combines TRBV6-5 with TRBJ2-1; 7 bases align to TRBD2. The CDR3 runs to 15 residues. Germline CDR1 and CDR2: MNHEY and SVGAGI. The J segment lost 4 bases and the V segment lost 6 bases, leaving 9 bases of the junction unmatched. The CDR3 sequence is CASRDSGGEYNEQFF. The CDR3 DNA reads as TGTGCCAGCAGAGACAGTGGGGGGGAGTACAATGAGCAGTTCTTC.

The chain joins TRBV27 to TRBJ1-2; 7 bases align to TRBD1. V shed 6 bases, J shed 7 bases, and the junction held 8 bases outside the gene matches. Germline CDR1 and CDR2: MNHEY and SMNVEV (reference sequence). The CDR3 is made up of 13 amino acids. CDR3 amino acids: CASRPGQIGGYTF. The CDR3 DNA follows: TGTGCCAGCAGACCGGGACAGATCGGTGGCTACACCTTC.

Written as DNA, the CDR3 is TGTGCCAGTAGTCGGTCCTCTGATCAGCCCCAGCATTTT. Translation gives CASSRSSDQPQHF. The V call is TRBV19, the J call TRBJ1-5; D unclear. This CDR3 region has 13 residues. V was clipped by 5 bases and J by 5 bases, with 10 bases between them. Germline CDR1 and CDR2: LNHDA and SQIVND (reference sequence).

This clone appeared once. The V and J genes are TRBV14 and TRBJ1-6; no reliable D call. Deletions cut 3 bases from V and 7 bases from J, with 10 bases between. The germline CDR1 and CDR2 sequences are SGHDN and FVKESK. CDR3 length: 14 amino acids. Here the CDR3 DNA reads TGTGCCAGCAGCCAGAGAGCGGGGAATTCACCCCTCCACTTT. Amino acids: CASSQRAGNSPLHF.

The CDR3 loop is CATSRDEGTYGYTF. Written as DNA, the CDR3 is TGTGCCACCAGCAGAGATGAGGGGACTTATGGCTACACCTTC. The rearrangement links TRBV15 to TRBJ1-2; perhaps TRBD1 as D (5 bases). There are 14 residues in the CDR3. The germline V gene encodes CDR1 LNHNV and CDR2 YYDKDF (reference sequence). Between the trimmed V and J ends, which lost 0 bases and 5 bases, there was a span of 10 bases. Full variable domain (remainder filled in from reference TRBV15 and TRBJ1-2): DAMVIQNPRYQVTQFGKPVTLSCSQTLNHNVMYWYQQKSSQAPKLLFHYYDKDFNNEADTPDNFQSRRPNTSFCFLDIRSPGLGDTAMYLCATSRDEGTYGYTFGSGTRLTVV.

The chain combines TRBV5-4 with TRBJ2-2, with D perhaps TRBD1 (6 bases). V was trimmed by 4 bases and J by 5 bases, leaving 18 bases between them. This CDR3 spans 16 amino acids. Germline assignment: CDR1 SGHNT and CDR2 YYREEE (reference sequence). The DNA of the CDR3 is TGTGCCAGCAGCCCTCCTCTCCAAACAGGGACCGGGGAGCTGTTTTTT. Translation: CASSPPLQTGTGELFF.

The rearrangement uses TRBV25-1 and TRBJ1-5; D possibly corresponds to TRBD1 (6 bases). The V end was cut by 6 bases, the J end by 1 base, with 10 bases between. This CDR3 is built from 14 residues. CDR1 is MGHDK and CDR2 is SYGVNS in the germline V gene. CDR3 loop: CASRPTGSNQPQHF. CDR3 coding DNA: TGTGCCAGCAGACCCACAGGGAGCAATCAGCCCCAGCATTTT.

J is TRBJ2-7 and V is TRBV6-5; maybe TRBD2 (5 bases). The V end was cut by 4 bases, the J end by 2 bases, with 12 bases between. CDR1 is MNHEY, CDR2 SVGAGI, per germline. CDR3 length: 14 residues. CDR3 in DNA: TGTGCCAGCAGTTCGGACTCATACCCCTACGAGCAGTACTTC. As protein: CASSSDSYPYEQYF.

The CDR3 sequence: CASSSGVVSGNTIYF. The CDR3 bases are TGTGCCAGCAGTTCGGGGGTGGTCTCTGGAAACACCATATATTTT. The genes are TRBV28 and TRBJ1-3; tentatively, D is TRBD1 (5 bases). The CDR3 spans 15 residues. The V gene lost 4 bases and the J gene lost 0 bases, with 10 bases spanning the gap. CDR1 is MDHEN and CDR2 is SYDVKM in the germline V gene.

This rearrangement joins TRBV25-1 to TRBJ2-1; possibly TRBD1 for D (7 bases). CDR1 MGHDK and CDR2 SYGVNS come from the germline V gene. V was pared by 2 bases and J by 9 bases, with 26 bases between. The CDR3 consists of 18 residues. The CDR3 region is CASSELSGGRGATGEQFF. CDR3 DNA sequence: TGTGCCAGCAGTGAACTTTCTGGGGGCAGGGGGGCGACAGGTGAGCAGTTCTTC.

This chain links TRBV28 with TRBJ2-5, with 7 bases identical to TRBD1. Trimming removed 3 bases from V and 4 bases from J; junction bases left unmatched: 5. This CDR3 is 14 amino acids long. From germline, CDR1 is MDHEN and CDR2 SYDVKM. CDR3 protein: CASSLPTGRETQYF. The CDR3 DNA reads as TGTGCCAGCAGTTTGCCGACAGGGAGAGAGACCCAGTACTTC.

The chain joins TRBV5-1 to TRBJ2-7; D possibly corresponds to TRBD1 (5 bases). The V gene's germline CDR1 is SGHRS and CDR2 YFSETQ. The V and J ends lost 4 bases and 3 bases respectively, with 11 bases between them. This CDR3 region has 13 residues. This CDR3 is CASSDYQGYEQYF. In nucleotides, the CDR3 is TGCGCCAGCAGCGATTATCAGGGCTACGAGCAGTACTTC.

The chain combines TRBV5-1 with TRBJ2-5; tentative D call: TRBD1 (6 bases). The CDR3 length is 14 residues. V lost 2 bases and J 3 bases, leaving 11 bases between the germline ends. CDR1 is SGHRS, CDR2 YFSETQ, per germline. The DNA of the CDR3 is TGCGCCAGCAGCTTCGGAAAGGGGGAAGAGACCCAGTACTTC. Residues: CASSFGKGEETQYF.